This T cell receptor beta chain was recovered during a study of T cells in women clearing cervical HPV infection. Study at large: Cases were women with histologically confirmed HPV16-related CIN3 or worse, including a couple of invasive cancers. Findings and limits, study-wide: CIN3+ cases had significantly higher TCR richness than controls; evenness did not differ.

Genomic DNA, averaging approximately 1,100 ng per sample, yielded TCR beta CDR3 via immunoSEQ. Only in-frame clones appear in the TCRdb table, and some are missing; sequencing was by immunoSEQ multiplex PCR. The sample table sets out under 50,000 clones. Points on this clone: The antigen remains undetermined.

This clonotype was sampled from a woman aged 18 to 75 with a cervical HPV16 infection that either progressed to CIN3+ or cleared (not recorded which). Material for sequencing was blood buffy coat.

The CDR3 bases that were read are TGTGCCAGCAGCTTGTCCTCTGGGGCCTACAATGAC. Translation gives CASSLSSGAYND. The whole CDR3 sequence reads CASSLSSGAYNDYTF. The chain carries TRBV7-7 and TRBJ1-2, with TRBD1 as a possible D gene (5 bases). The read is 3 residues too short to cover the CDR3 end, so that end is filled in from the germline J gene. CDR1 and CDR2 (germline): SSHAT, FNYEAQ (reference sequence). CDR3 length: 15 amino acids.